This T cell receptor beta chain was identified during a study of cytomegalovirus exposure and HLA in healthy donors. The V gene's germline CDR1 is LNHDA and CDR2 SQIVND (reference sequence). The CDR3 has 13 amino acids. V lost 4 bases, J lost 5 bases, and 5 bases stayed unmatched. 60 Vbeta and 13 Jbeta primers were used in PCR. The table came from immunoSEQ multiplex PCR; TCRdb's copy has only in-frame clones and leaves some out. Of 180,000 or so clones in the sample, roughly 8.7% were seen once. What was sequenced was PBMCs. The rearrangement uses TRBV19 and TRBJ2-7; 7 bases agree with TRBD1. This receptor was identified in a woman aged 25 to 39 in good health and CMV-seropositive. The CDR3 DNA reads as TGTGCCAGTAGTACGTACACAGGGGACGAGCAGTACTTC. Amino acid sequence: CASSTYTGDEQYF.